The 6 T cell receptor beta chains below were found in one sample sequenced in a study of cytomegalovirus exposure and HLA in healthy donors. The PCR contained 60 Vbeta and 13 Jbeta primers. TCRdb's table, derived via immunoSEQ multiplex PCR, lists solely in-frame clones and lacks some. The sample shows 200,000 to 250,000 clones, about three quarters of them seen only once. The source material was PBMCs. The origin of the receptors is a boy younger than 18 in good health and CMV-seronegative.

The genes are TRBV6-1 and TRBJ2-5; 10 bases fit TRBD1. The V gene end was trimmed by 7 bases and the J gene end by 2 bases; junction bases not matched to a gene: 7. The CDR3 is 15 residues long. CDR1 and CDR2 from the germline V gene are MNHNS and SASEGT. In nucleotides, the CDR3 is TGTGCCAGCAAACCGGGACAGGGGAAACAAGAGACCCAGTACTTC. Amino acids: CASKPGQGKQETQYF.

This clone has just one count. This rearrangement joins TRBV2 to TRBJ1-5, with 7 bases aligning to TRBD1. V dropped 6 bases and J dropped 3; count of bases not matched to a gene: 14. CDR1 and CDR2 from the germline V gene are SNHLY and FYNNEI. The CDR3 is made up of 17 amino acids. The CDR3, as DNA: TGTGCCAGCAGCCGAAATAGAGGACAGGTAGACAATCAGCCCCAGCATTTT. It yields the protein CASSRNRGQVDNQPQHF.

The chain is built from TRBV6-1 and TRBJ1-5; no reliable D call. This CDR3 region has 15 residues. V lost 2 bases to trimming and J lost 1 base, with 9 bases between them. CDR1 is MNHNS and CDR2 is SASEGT in the germline V gene. CDR3 in DNA: TGTGCCAGCAGTGAATACTCTTACAGCAATCAGCCCCAGCATTTT. It is translated as CASSEYSYSNQPQHF.

The J gene is TRBJ1-2, the V gene TRBV5-1; D not certain. Deletions cut 2 bases from V and 3 bases from J, with 8 bases between. Germline V CDR1 and CDR2: SGHRS, YFSETQ. This CDR3 contains 13 residues. CDR3 sequence (DNA): TGCGCCAGCAGCTTCCACAGAGACTATGGCTACACCTTC. The encoded protein is CASSFHRDYGYTF.

V and J are TRBV10-3 and TRBJ1-1; D ambiguous. The ends were cut back, 3 bases at V and 8 bases at J, with 10 bases in the middle. The CDR3 length is 12 residues. Germline V gene lookup returns CDR1 ENHRY and CDR2 SYGVKD. The CDR3 nucleotides are TGTGCCATCAGTGACCGCGGATGGGAAGCTTTCTTT. This translates into CAISDRGWEAFF.

The rearrangement joins TRBV11-3 to TRBJ1-1; TRBD1 matches 8 bases. Unmatched junction bases numbered 5, after V lost 5 bases and J lost 0 bases. CDR1 and CDR2 from the germline V gene are SGHNT and YENEEA. This CDR3 is 15 amino acids long. The CDR3 loop reads CASSPRQGLNTEAFF. CDR3 nucleotides: TGTGCCAGCAGCCCGAGACAGGGGCTGAACACTGAAGCTTTCTTT. Supplemented by reference TRBV11-3 and TRBJ1-1, the full variable domain reads EAGVVQSPRYKIIEKKQPVAFWCNPISGHNTLYWYLQNLGQGPELLIRYENEEAVDDSQLPKDRFSAERLKGVDSTLKIQPAELGDSAVYLCASSPRQGLNTEAFFGQGTRLTVV.